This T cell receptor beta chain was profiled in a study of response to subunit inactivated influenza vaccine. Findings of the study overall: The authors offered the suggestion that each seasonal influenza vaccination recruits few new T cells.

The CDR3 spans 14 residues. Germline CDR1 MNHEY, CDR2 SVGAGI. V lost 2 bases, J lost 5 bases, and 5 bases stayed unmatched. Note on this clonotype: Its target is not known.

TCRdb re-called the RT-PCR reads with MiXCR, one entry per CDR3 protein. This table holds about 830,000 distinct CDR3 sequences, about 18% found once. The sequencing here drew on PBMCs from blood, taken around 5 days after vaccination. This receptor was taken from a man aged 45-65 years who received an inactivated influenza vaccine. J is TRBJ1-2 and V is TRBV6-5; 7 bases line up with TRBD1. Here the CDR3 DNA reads TGTGCCAGCAGTTACACATCGGGACAGTATGGCTACACCTTC. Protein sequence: CASSYTSGQYGYTF.